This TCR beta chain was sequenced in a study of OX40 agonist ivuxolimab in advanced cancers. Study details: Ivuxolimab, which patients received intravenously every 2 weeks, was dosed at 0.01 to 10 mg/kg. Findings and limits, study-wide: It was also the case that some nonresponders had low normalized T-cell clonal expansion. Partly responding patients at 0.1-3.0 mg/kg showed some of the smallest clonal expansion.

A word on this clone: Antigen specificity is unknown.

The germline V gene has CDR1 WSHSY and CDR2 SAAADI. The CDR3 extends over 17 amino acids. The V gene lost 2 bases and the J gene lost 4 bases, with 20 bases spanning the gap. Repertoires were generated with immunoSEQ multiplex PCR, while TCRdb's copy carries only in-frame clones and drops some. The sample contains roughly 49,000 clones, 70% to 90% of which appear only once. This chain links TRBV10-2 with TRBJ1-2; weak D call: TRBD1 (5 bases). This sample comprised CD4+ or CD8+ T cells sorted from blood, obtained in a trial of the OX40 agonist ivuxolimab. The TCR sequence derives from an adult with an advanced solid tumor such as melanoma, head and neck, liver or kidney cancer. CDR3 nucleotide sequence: TGCGCCAGCAGTGAGATGATGGCCAGGGCCGGCGGCTATGGCTACACCTTC. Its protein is CASSEMMARAGGYGYTF.